This T cell receptor beta chain emerged from a study of blood T cells in healthy people across ages. Findings and caveats of the study: Strong correlation linked observed beta diversity and percent naive T cells.

Germline V gene sequence: CDR1 SQVTM, CDR2 ANQGSEA. This CDR3 is 13 amino acids long. With V trimmed by 6 bases and J by 5 bases, 7 bases remained unmatched. Primed by a sample-barcoded 5' primer and a J-beta primer mix, a second PCR proceeded for 7 to 11 cycles. TCRdb re-called the 5' RACE reads through MiXCR, storing one row per CDR3 protein. The sample records about 1.1 million distinct CDR3 sequences, approximately 38% being singletons. The study drew donors from healthy Caucasian individuals in Russia aged about 6 to 100. Around 9 milliliters of peripheral blood were drawn from each donor into EDTA-treated tubes. Samples each had at least 6 micrograms of total RNA extracted. This clonotype was counted between two and nine times. Its antigen remains unknown.

The sequenced material came from blood. The chain joins TRBV29-1 to TRBJ2-1; TRBD2 agrees at 7 bases. This receptor was identified in a man younger than 35 in good health. For the CDR3, the DNA is TGCAGCGTCCTGACTAGCCTTAACAATGAGCAGTTCTTC. It yields the protein CSVLTSLNNEQFF.